These T cell receptor beta chains were read from a single sample in a study of human T cells and chemical hapten exposure. A single record per CDR3 protein comes from TCRdb applying MiXCR to the RACE reads. This sample has around 360,000 distinct CDR3 sequences, with about 6% found just once. The source was whole blood, collected in connection with sensitization to the hapten diphenylcyclopropenone (DPC). The receptors derive from a woman aged 18-29 years with alopecia areata. Some clones in this sample may be carry-over from other donors' samples. CDR3s include the opening cysteine and the closing phenylalanine or tryptophan. D genes are given only for firm matches. Not every row has a clone size; where given, it reads once, few, many or a size class.

j_call v_call d_call clone_size cdr3_nt cdr3_aa
TRBJ2-3 TRBV6-1 NA few TGTGCCAGTGAGTCTCTAAGCACAGATACGCAGTATTTT CASESLSTDTQYF
TRBJ1-3 TRBV5-1 NA NA TGCGCCAGCAGCCCCGGTTCAGAATCTGGAAACACCATATATTTT CASSPGSESGNTIYF
TRBJ2-7 TRBV5-5 NA many TGTGCCAGCAGCTTGGGGCTGTTCGAGAGGAAGTACTTC CASSLGLFERKYF
TRBJ2-3 TRBV5-1 NA many TGCGCCAGCGGTTTTGGCTATACTAGCACAGATACGCAGTATTTT CASGFGYTSTDTQYF
TRBJ1-3 TRBV14 TRBD1 few TGTGCCAGCCGGGACAGCTCTGGAAACACCATATATTTT CASRDSSGNTIYF
TRBJ2-1 TRBV6-5 NA NA TGTGCCAGCAGAGACCCTTACAATGAGCAGTTCTTC CASRDPYNEQFF
TRBJ1-6 TRBV6-2/TRBV6-3 TRBD1 many TGTGCCAGCTCACGGGACAGCTATAATTCACCCCTCCACTTT CASSRDSYNSPLHF
TRBJ1-4 TRBV7-2 TRBD1 few TGTGCCAGCAGCCAGACAGGGGAATGGTTGGGTGGTGAAAAACTGTTTTTT CASSQTGEWLGGEKLFF
TRBJ1-1 TRBV7-2 TRBD1 many TGTGCCAGCAGCTTAGGGGGACAGCAGAACACTGAAGCTTTCTTT CASSLGGQQNTEAFF
TRBJ1-1 TRBV6-5 NA NA TGTGCCAGCAGTTACCCACTAGACCGAGGGGGCACTGAAGCTTTCTTT CASSYPLDRGGTEAFF
TRBJ2-3 TRBV3-1 NA NA TGTGCCAGCAAGAGCGCCGCAGATACGCAGTATTTT CASKSAADTQYF